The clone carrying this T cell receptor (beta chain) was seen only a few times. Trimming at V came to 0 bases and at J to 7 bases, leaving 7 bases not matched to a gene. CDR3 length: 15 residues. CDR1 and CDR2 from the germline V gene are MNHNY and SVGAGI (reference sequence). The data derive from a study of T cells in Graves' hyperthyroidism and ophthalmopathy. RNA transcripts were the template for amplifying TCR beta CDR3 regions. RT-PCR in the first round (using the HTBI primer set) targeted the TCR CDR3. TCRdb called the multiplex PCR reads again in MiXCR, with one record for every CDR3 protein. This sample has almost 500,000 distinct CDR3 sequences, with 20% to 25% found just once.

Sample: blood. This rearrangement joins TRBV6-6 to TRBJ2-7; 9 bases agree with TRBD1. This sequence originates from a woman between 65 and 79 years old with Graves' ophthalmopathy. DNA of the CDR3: TGTGCCAGCAGTTACTCAGGACAGGGGCGCTTGGAGCAGTACTTC. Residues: CASSYSGQGRLEQYF.